The 23 T cell receptor beta chains presented below share a single source sample, sequenced in a study of T cells in Graves' hyperthyroidism and ophthalmopathy. TCR beta CDR3 regions were amplified from RNA. The HTBI primer set served for first-round RT-PCR of the TCR CDR3. MiXCR was run by TCRdb on the multiplex PCR reads, yielding one entry per CDR3 protein. The data hold 200,000 to 250,000 distinct CDR3 sequences, with roughly a sixth observed a single time. Material for sequencing was blood. The receptors stem from a man aged 45 to 65 with Graves' hyperthyroidism.

This chain links TRBV19 with TRBJ1-5; weak D call: TRBD1 (6 bases). CDR1 and CDR2 from the germline V gene are LNHDA and SQIVND (reference sequence). Trimming stripped 8 bases from V and 2 bases from J, with 10 bases between. This CDR3 is 13 amino acids long. This chain's CDR3 is CASAGVGNQPQHF. CDR3 nucleotides: TGTGCCAGTGCAGGGGTAGGCAATCAGCCCCAGCATTTT.

This clonotype was recorded at least ten times. The genes are TRBV20-1 and TRBJ2-1, with D possibly being TRBD2 (6 bases). Looked up from germline, CDR1 is DFQATT and CDR2 is SNEGSKA (reference sequence). The CDR3 totals 15 residues. Trimming took 0 bases from V and 8 from J, leaving 17 bases between them. The CDR3 protein is CSARDYAGLAYEQFF. The CDR3 bases are TGCAGTGCTAGAGACTACGCAGGGCTAGCGTATGAGCAGTTCTTC.

This clonotype has a count of ten or more. The chain links TRBV7-2 to TRBJ2-1; 7 positions agree with TRBD2. J gave up 5 bases and V 3 bases, and 10 bases lay outside the gene matches. Per the germline V gene, CDR1 is SGHTA and CDR2 is FQGNSA. There are 16 residues in the CDR3. The CDR3 DNA follows: TGTGCCAGCAGCTTTTCACTAGCGACAGTAAACAATGAGCAGTTCTTC. Its protein product is CASSFSLATVNNEQFF.

This clonotype was seen ten or more times. V usage is TRBV20-1 and J usage is TRBJ1-3; D call uncertain. This CDR3 region has 14 residues. Germline CDR1 is DFQATT and CDR2 is SNEGSKA (reference sequence). Trimming cost V 1 base and J 0 bases, with 7 bases left between them. The CDR3 coding sequence is TGCAGTGCTAGAGCTGGCACCTCTGGAAACACCATATATTTT. Protein sequence: CSARAGTSGNTIYF.

This chain joins TRBV5-1 and TRBJ2-4; maybe TRBD1 (5 bases). The CDR3 consists of 13 residues. Germline values: CDR1 SGHRS, CDR2 YFSETQ. With 3 bases removed from V and 9 bases from J, the gap between germline ends came to 13 bases. The CDR3 loop is CASSYTAQGIQYF. DNA for the CDR3: TGCGCCAGCAGCTACACAGCGCAGGGCATTCAGTACTTC.

The rearrangement links TRBV11-3 to TRBJ2-1; 13 bases agree with TRBD2. Unmatched junction bases numbered 4, after V lost 5 bases and J lost 9 bases. The CDR3 length is 14 residues. Germline V gives CDR1 SGHNT, CDR2 YENEEA. CDR3 in DNA: TGTGCCAGCAGCCGGACTAGCGGGAGCGGTGAGCAGTTCTTC. Protein: CASSRTSGSGEQFF.

The sample holds many counts of this clonotype. The genes are TRBV30 and TRBJ2-5; tentatively, D is TRBD1 (7 bases). In germline, CDR1 is GTSNPN, CDR2 SVGIG (reference sequence). This CDR3 has 13 residues. V was trimmed by 0 bases and J by 5 bases, leaving 10 bases between them. CDR3 in amino acids: CAWSVAGGETQYF. CDR3 bases: TGTGCCTGGAGTGTTGCAGGGGGGGAGACCCAGTACTTC.

In this sample, this clonotype turned up many times. J is TRBJ2-3 and V is TRBV12-3 or TRBV12-4; D uncertain. Trimming shortened V by 3 bases and J by 0 bases, and 10 bases separated the two germline ends. The CDR3 spans 15 residues. The CDR3 region has the DNA TGTGCCAGCAGTTTTGGGGTAACTAGCACAGATACGCAGTATTTT. It codes for CASSFGVTSTDTQYF.

This clonotype appeared a few times. The chain links TRBV2 to TRBJ2-5; TRBD2 agrees at 8 bases. V shed 7 bases, J shed 13 bases, and the junction held 17 bases outside the gene matches. Germline V gene lookup returns CDR1 SNHLY and CDR2 FYNNEI. There are 14 residues in the CDR3. The CDR3 region has the DNA TGTGCCAGCACCTACAGCGGGAGCGGTCTTAGTATGTACTTC. This sequence encodes CASTYSGSGLSMYF.

This clonotype appeared a few times. The CDR3 loop is CAGTMTKTNEQYF. Here the CDR3 DNA reads TGTGCCGGCACCATGACTAAAACGAACGAGCAGTACTTC. The chain couples TRBV6-2 or TRBV6-3 to TRBJ2-7, with D perhaps matching TRBD2 (5 bases). The V and J ends lost 11 bases and 5 bases respectively, with 19 bases between them. CDR1 is MNHEY and CDR2 is SVGEGT in the germline V gene. The CDR3 extends over 13 amino acids.

To note about this clonotype: This may be a read error: a much more frequent sequence differs by one nucleotide. This chain uses TRBV20-1 with TRBJ1-4; D is unclear. V dropped 3 bases and J dropped 7 bases, with 15 bases sitting between them. From germline, CDR1 is DFQATT and CDR2 SNEGSKA (reference sequence). The CDR3 runs 14 residues. This CDR3 is CSASAGEAGEKLFF. Written as DNA, the CDR3 is TGCAGTGCTAGCGCGGGTGAGGCTGGTGAAAAACTGTTTTTT.

This clonotype was recorded at least ten times. The chain links TRBV6-1 to TRBJ2-3; D remains ambiguous. Germline V gene sequence: CDR1 MNHNS, CDR2 SASEGT. V lost 7 bases to trimming and J lost 4 bases, with 18 bases between them. The CDR3 runs 15 residues. The CDR3 DNA reads as TGTGCCAGCAACATACGGACCCTAACGGCAGATACGCAGTATTTT. Its protein is CASNIRTLTADTQYF.

This clonotype was observed a handful of times. A much larger clone lies a single base off, so this may be a read error. The chain joins TRBV28 to TRBJ1-2, with 9 bases fitting TRBD1. The V gene's germline CDR1 is MDHEN and CDR2 SYDVKM. The CDR3 is 15 residues long. V shed 4 bases, J shed 7 bases, and the junction held 10 bases outside the gene matches. CDR3 nucleotides: TGTGCCAGCAGTTCCATCGGACAGGGGCGGGGTGGCTACACCTTC. Residues: CASSSIGQGRGGYTF.

This clonotype occurred a few times. V is TRBV6-2 or TRBV6-3 and J is TRBJ1-2, with D possibly TRBD1 on 5 matching bases. CDR3 length equals 14 residues. Per the germline V gene, CDR1 is MNHEY and CDR2 is SVGEGT. The germline V and J ends were trimmed by 8 bases and 4 bases, with 17 bases remaining between them. CDR3 in DNA: TGTGCCAGCGCACGCCTCCGGGGGATCTATGGCTACACCTTC. This encodes CASARLRGIYGYTF.

This clonotype was counted only a few times. A much larger clone is a single base away; this may be a read error. The chain employs TRBV10-3 and TRBJ2-7; 9 bases are shared with TRBD2. The CDR3 contains 12 residues. The V gene's germline CDR1 is ENHRY and CDR2 SYGVKD. The CDR3 loop is CAISGSQYGQYF. The DNA for the CDR3 is TGTGCCATTAGCGGGAGTCAGTACGGGCAGTACTTC.

The V gene is TRBV19, the J gene TRBJ1-3; maybe TRBD1 (5 bases). Deletions cut 5 bases from V and 1 base from J, with 24 bases between. CDR3 size: 19 residues. In germline, CDR1 is LNHDA, CDR2 SQIVND (reference sequence). In DNA, the CDR3 is TGTGCCAGTAGTCTCCATCCCCGGACACCCGTGGAATCTGGAAACACCATATATTTT. As protein: CASSLHPRTPVESGNTIYF.

This clonotype was detected ten times or more. The chain is built from TRBV12-3 or TRBV12-4 and TRBJ2-7; possibly TRBD2 for D (5 bases). Between the trimmed V and J ends, which lost 6 bases and 2 bases, there was a span of 11 bases. CDR3 length equals 13 residues. The CDR3 nucleotides are TGTGCCAGCAGACGGACTGCAACCTACGAGCAGTACTTC. It codes for CASRRTATYEQYF.

In this sample, this clonotype turned up many times. The chain links TRBV20-1 to TRBJ2-5; 8 nucleotides line up with TRBD2. The J segment lost 4 bases and the V segment lost 6 bases, leaving 13 bases of the junction unmatched. The CDR3 runs 15 residues. The germline gives CDR1 DFQATT, CDR2 SNEGSKA (reference sequence). The CDR3 DNA reads TGCAGTGCCGGTATAGCGGGACTTTTCGGAGAGACCCAGTACTTC. This encodes CSAGIAGLFGETQYF.

In this sample, this clonotype turned up many times. The chain has TRBV29-1 and TRBJ2-1; D is unresolved. The CDR3 spans 12 residues. The V gene lost 6 bases and the J gene lost 1 base, with 7 bases spanning the gap. Germline CDR1 reads SQVTM; CDR2 reads ANQGSEA. CDR3: CSVQRSYNEQFF. DNA for the CDR3: TGCAGCGTGCAGCGTTCCTACAATGAGCAGTTCTTC.

This clonotype has just one count. This chain links TRBV4-3 with TRBJ1-2, with unresolved D. Per the germline V gene, CDR1 is LGHNA and CDR2 is YSLEER. Between the trimmed V and J ends, which lost 0 bases and 5 bases, there was a span of 16 bases. CDR3 size: 16 residues. The CDR3 coding sequence is TGCGCCAGCAGCCAAGATTGGAGGCAGAGCGCGTATGGCTACACCTTC. The encoded protein is CASSQDWRQSAYGYTF.

This clonotype was detected ten times or more. This rearrangement joins TRBV28 to TRBJ1-1, with 9 bases fitting TRBD1. Germline lookup yields CDR1 MDHEN and CDR2 SYDVKM. This CDR3 spans 15 amino acids. The V gene end was trimmed by 4 bases and the J gene end by 5 bases; junction bases not matched to a gene: 8. The CDR3 DNA follows: TGTGCCAGCAGTTCCCCTACAGGGGGCTGGACTGAAGCTTTCTTT. Protein product: CASSSPTGGWTEAFF.

This clonotype was found many times. The chain links TRBV27 to TRBJ2-7; D remains ambiguous. The CDR3 covers 13 residues. CDR1 and CDR2 (germline): MNHEY, SMNVEV (reference sequence). V lost 3 bases and J lost 6, with 12 bases in between. The DNA of the CDR3 is TGTGCCAGCAGTTTTCAAGGGCCCTCCGAGCAGTACTTC. This translates into CASSFQGPSEQYF.

This chain links TRBV30 with TRBJ2-1, with D perhaps TRBD1 (5 bases). CDR3 length: 12 amino acids. Trimming took off 3 bases at V and 12 bases at J, with 15 bases between the two ends. Germline V gives CDR1 GTSNPN, CDR2 SVGIG (reference sequence). CDR3 in amino acids: CAWSLRGTGQFF. The DNA of the CDR3 is TGTGCCTGGAGCCTTAGGGGAACTGGGCAGTTCTTC.